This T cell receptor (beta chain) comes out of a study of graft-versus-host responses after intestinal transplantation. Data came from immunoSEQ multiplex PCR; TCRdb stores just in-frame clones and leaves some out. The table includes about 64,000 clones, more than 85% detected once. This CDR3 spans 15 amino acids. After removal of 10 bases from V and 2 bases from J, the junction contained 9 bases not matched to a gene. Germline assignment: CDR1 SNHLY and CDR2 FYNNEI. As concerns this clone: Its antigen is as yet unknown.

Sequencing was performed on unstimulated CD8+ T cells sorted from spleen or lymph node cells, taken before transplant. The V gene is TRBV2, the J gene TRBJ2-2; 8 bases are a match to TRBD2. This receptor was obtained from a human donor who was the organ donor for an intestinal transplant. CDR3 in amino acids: CATPTRGGNTGELFF. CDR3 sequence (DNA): TGTGCCACCCCCACTCGGGGGGGAAACACCGGGGAGCTGTTTTTT.